This T cell receptor (beta chain) was sequenced for a study of blood T cells in healthy people across ages. Findings of the study overall: Observed TCR beta diversity per million T cells went down as age went up. This fall followed a roughly linear course with age.

Comment on this clonotype: Its antigen is unidentified.

Next came a second PCR, run for about 7 to 12 cycles, which used a sample-barcoded 5' primer along with a J-beta primer mix. A tag from a template-switch adaptor with 12 random nucleotides marked each cDNA molecule. TCRdb reanalysed the 5' RACE reads using MiXCR and keeps one entry per CDR3 protein. Here the sample spans around 2 million distinct CDR3 sequences, roughly two fifths being singletons. Germline CDR1 and CDR2: SQVTM and ANQGSEA. This CDR3 comprises 14 residues. With 4 bases removed from V and 3 bases from J, the gap between germline ends came to 16 bases. Sequenced material: blood. The source of this sequence is a human donor in good health. The chain combines TRBV29-1 with TRBJ2-7; a weak D match, TRBD1 (7 bases). CDR3 residues: CSVARGTSNYEQYF. Here the CDR3 DNA reads TGCAGCGTTGCCAGGGGGACTTCGAACTACGAGCAGTACTTC.